The text below deals with one T cell receptor (beta chain). A junction boundary mismatches the germline segment, possibly from a read error. Time point in this sample: 2013-2014 season, 7 days after vaccination. The data originate from a study of follicular helper T cells after annual influenza vaccination. CDR3 length: 15 amino acids. Germline assignment: CDR1 SSHAT and CDR2 FNYEAQ (reference sequence). Profiled with immunoSEQ multiplex PCR; TCRdb holds only in-frame clones, not every one. The data contain about 5,100 clones, roughly 87% of them singletons. This chain uses TRBV7-7 with TRBJ2-3; 12 nucleotides agree with TRBD2. Sequencing used CXCR5+ CD38- circulating T follicular helper cells from blood, obtained 7 days after influenza vaccination. The sample's subset: circulating Tfh, non-naive CD4+CXCR5+PD-1+ (ICOS+CD38+ or ICOS-CD38-). This TCR was sampled from an adult who received the influenza vaccine. CDR3 in amino acids: CASSLGPSGRGAQYF. CDR3 sequence (DNA): TGTGCTAGCAGCTTAGGTCCTAGCGGGAGGGGTGCGCAGTATTTT.